This T cell receptor beta chain came from a study of cytomegalovirus exposure and HLA in healthy donors. The primer mix had 60 Vbeta and 13 Jbeta primers. Using immunoSEQ multiplex PCR, the repertoire was profiled, and TCRdb retains in-frame clones only, with some absent. Among around 180,000 clones listed, about 80% were seen once. Study-level results: A few chains tied to CMV proved CMV antigen-specific in vitro. In a later analysis, parvovirus B19, influenza, CMV and Epstein-Barr virus appeared linked to several top co-occurrence clusters.

When sampled, the donors appeared nominally healthy, though they likely had unrecorded immune exposures. Germline CDR1 SGHDT, CDR2 YYEEEE. V dropped 0 bases and J dropped 3; count of bases not matched to a gene: 1. The CDR3 extends over 15 amino acids. On this clone itself: Its specificity is unknown.

The source material was PBMCs. The receptor was derived from a man between 18 and 35 years old in good health and CMV-seronegative. This rearrangement joins TRBV5-6 to TRBJ1-4, with TRBD1 matching 8 bases. The CDR3 DNA follows: TGTGCCAGCAGCTTGGCGGGACAGGCTAATGAAAAACTGTTTTTT. Translation gives CASSLAGQANEKLFF.